Listed below are T cell receptor beta chains from one sample, sequenced in a study of spatial heterogeneity in lung cancer. TCRdb processed the 5' RACE reads anew with MiXCR; each CDR3 protein has one entry. The sample gives 1,500 to 2,000 distinct CDR3 sequences, about 13% of which show up once; less than 15% is in the top ten. The sequenced sample was normal lung tissue next to the tumor, obtained at surgery. These receptors were taken from a female donor with early-stage non-small cell lung cancer. Each CDR3 is given with its conserved first and last residue.

v_gene	j_gene	CDR3aa
TRBV20-1	TRBJ2-5	CSARNRGEPKETQYF
TRBV18	TRBJ1-1	CASSPPGRNTEAFF
TRBV24-1	TRBJ2-6	CATRPRYAESSGANVLTF
TRBV29-1	TRBJ2-5	CSVDPGVWDPKETQYF
TRBV12-5	TRBJ1-2	CASGRDSYYGYTF
TRBV7-2	TRBJ2-1	CASSFRLAGGTSYNEQFF
TRBV19	TRBJ2-5	CASNSTSGNLETQYF
TRBV5-1	TRBJ2-1	CASSFLAGGINEQFF
TRBV7-9	TRBJ2-5	CASTLVPQETQYF
TRBV27	TRBJ2-1	CASSPIQRDEQFF
TRBV28	TRBJ1-5	CASSFYQGWGGQPQHF
TRBV4-1	TRBJ1-1	CASSDRELTEAFF
TRBV28	TRBJ2-1	CASGQSNEQFF
TRBV27	TRBJ2-3	CASSASDTQYF
TRBV5-1	TRBJ2-7	CASSPLGGDIPEQYF
TRBV15	TRBJ2-1	CATSRMGPNEQFF
TRBV3-1	TRBJ2-7	CASSQAPGLNYEQYF
TRBV5-1	TRBJ2-1	CASSVTNNEQFF
TRBV7-9	TRBJ1-2	CASSPANYGYTF
TRBV7-6	TRBJ2-5	CASSLGGSGSETQYF
TRBV6-5	TRBJ2-7	CASSFRKGQGSHEQYF
TRBV2	TRBJ2-1	CASSGENEQFF
TRBV6-6	TRBJ1-2	CAYGGAHYGYTF
TRBV28	TRBJ1-2	CASSSESYGYTF
TRBV7-3	TRBJ1-6	CASSTGGPYNSPLHF
TRBV29-1	TRBJ2-3	CSVETGGPDTQYF
TRBV23-1	TRBJ2-6	CASSQEPGQSSVSGANVLTF
TRBV7-8	TRBJ2-1	CASSLAGPLFF
TRBV10-2	TRBJ2-6	CASISGQGVGSSGANVLTF
TRBV5-6	TRBJ1-1	CASSLTGQGTEAFF
TRBV24-1	TRBJ2-5	CATSDMGGLGTQYF
TRBV28	TRBJ1-5	CASSFRMSNQPQHF
TRBV30	TRBJ2-1	CAWSSGTGGRNEQFF
TRBV23-1	TRBJ2-5	CASSQPDRWGYQETQYF
TRBV28	TRBJ2-4	CASRQGLDIQYF
TRBV9	TRBJ2-1	CASSTDGLHNEQFF
TRBV5-6	TRBJ2-6	CASSFRPSGANVLTF
TRBV27	TRBJ1-1	CASSSYTDGMNTEAFF
TRBV6-1	TRBJ2-4	CASSEAGTGAKNIQYF
TRBV2	TRBJ1-5	CASSGRTGGSQPQHF
TRBV24-1	TRBJ2-5	CATSDSTTGTGETQYF
TRBV15	TRBJ2-5	CATSTGQGAGETQYF
TRBV12-3/TRBV12-4	TRBJ1-6	CASSYTGSNSPLHF
TRBV7-2	TRBJ2-3	CASSQGTSLADTQYF
TRBV14	TRBJ2-1	CASSPRGTSWSSYNEQFF
TRBV20-1	TRBJ2-1	CSAGRRAVGRDEQFF
TRBV7-2	TRBJ2-6	CASSLGGGPGANVLTF
TRBV5-4	TRBJ2-3	CASSYPGARTDTQYF
TRBV7-8	TRBJ2-2	CASKLAGANTGELFF
TRBV7-2	TRBJ2-5	CASSPRRGRTETQYF
TRBV24-1	TRBJ2-7	CATSDPGDMKQYF
TRBV5-1	TRBJ2-6	CASSLGTGQSFSGANVLTF
TRBV6-5	TRBJ2-7	CASSGGQPWAYEQYF
TRBV11-2	TRBJ2-5	CASSLGDSTQETQYF